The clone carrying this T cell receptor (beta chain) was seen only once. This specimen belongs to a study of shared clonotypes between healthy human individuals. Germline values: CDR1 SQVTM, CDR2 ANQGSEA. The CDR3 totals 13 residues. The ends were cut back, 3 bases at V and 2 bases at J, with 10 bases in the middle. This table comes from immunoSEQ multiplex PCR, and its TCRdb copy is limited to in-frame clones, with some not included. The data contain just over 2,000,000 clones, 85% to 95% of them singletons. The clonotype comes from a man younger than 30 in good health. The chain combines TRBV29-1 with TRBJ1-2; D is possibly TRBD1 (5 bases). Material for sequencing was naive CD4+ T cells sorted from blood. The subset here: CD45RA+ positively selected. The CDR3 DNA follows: TGCAGCGTTGATGCACAGGCAAACTATGGCTACACCTTC. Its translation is CSVDAQANYGYTF.